This T cell receptor (beta chain) was sequenced for a study of T cells expressing NK-cell markers. Turning to the study itself: Sorted T-cell subsets CD3+CD56+NKG2C+, CD3+CD56+NKG2C- and CD3+CD56-NKG2C+ were TCR beta-sequenced. In the group of eight sequenced donors, seven were HCMV-seropositive and one was seronegative.

For this clonotype: Its target is unknown.

For each CDR3 protein, TCRdb gives one entry from its re-call of the 5' RACE reads, without DNA. The sample totals some 500,000 distinct CDR3 sequences. Germline V gives CDR1 MGHDK, CDR2 SYGVNS. CDR3 length: 15 residues. Whole-study results and caveats: The CD3+CD56-NKG2C+ fraction of a few donors was also led by these clonotypes. Among CD8+ T cells from roughly six donors, dominant NKG2C+ clonotypes accounted for 1.0-7.0%.

The TCR originated in a woman aged 45-60 years in good health. J is TRBJ2-5 and V is TRBV25-1; the D gene TCRdb calls, TRBD1, cannot be checked with no DNA. Sample: blood T cells: a sorted CD56 or NKG2C T cell subset, CD4+ or CD8+ T cells, or bulk PBMC T cells (not recorded which). The CDR3 region is CASSRSVGTGETQYF.